The clone carrying this T cell receptor (beta chain) has only a few counts. The data derive from a study of shared clonotypes between healthy human individuals. Study-wide background: Ranging from 18 to 49 in age, donors were a couple of women and three men.

Germline V gene sequence: CDR1 SNHLY, CDR2 FYNNEI. There are 14 residues in the CDR3. The V gene lost 1 base and the J gene lost 0 bases, with 6 bases spanning the gap. The data were produced by immunoSEQ multiplex PCR, yet TCRdb's version contains in-frame clones alone and is incomplete. This table holds about 2.3 million clones, more than 80% found once. This sequence originates from a man between 18 and 35 years old in good health. Some clones in this sample may be carry-over from other donors' samples. This chain connects TRBV2 to TRBJ1-2; a weak D match, TRBD1 (6 bases). Source material: naive CD4+ T cells from PBMCs. The subset was: CD45RA+ positively selected. CDR3 protein: CASSEGTANYGYTF. CDR3 bases: TGTGCCAGCAGTGAAGGGACAGCTAACTATGGCTACACCTTC.